Listed here are 29 T cell receptor beta chains from one sample, sequenced in a study of T cells in Graves' hyperthyroidism and ophthalmopathy. Authors of the study amplified TCR beta CDR3 regions from RNA transcripts. The TCR CDR3 was amplified in a first-round RT-PCR using the HTBI primer set. TCRdb called the multiplex PCR reads again in MiXCR, with one record for every CDR3 protein. Among roughly 280,000 distinct CDR3 sequences, roughly 22% were seen once, and the ten largest hold about 60%. Source material: blood. These receptors came from a man aged 30 to 39 with Graves' ophthalmopathy.

This chain uses TRBV28 with TRBJ2-1; 9 bases align to TRBD1. The CDR3 spans 14 residues. J lost 4 bases, V lost 6 bases, and 4 bases had no gene match. In germline, CDR1 is MDHEN, CDR2 SYDVKM. The CDR3 DNA reads as TGTGCCAGCAGGGCCGGGACAGGGTACAATGAGCAGTTCTTC. Its protein product is CASRAGTGYNEQFF.

The rearrangement links TRBV2 to TRBJ1-5; 10 bases map to TRBD1. Germline V gene sequence: CDR1 SNHLY, CDR2 FYNNEI. The CDR3 is 14 residues long. The J segment lost 6 bases and the V segment lost 5 bases, leaving 4 bases of the junction unmatched. The CDR3 DNA reads as TGTGCCAGCAGTCGGACAGGGGGGGGTCAGCCCCAGCATTTT. Translation gives CASSRTGGGQPQHF.

The table lists this clonotype with many counts. The V call is TRBV11-2, the J call TRBJ2-7; D is possibly TRBD2 (5 bases). The CDR3 length is 14 residues. V shed 5 bases and J shed 5 bases, with 16 bases lying between them. Per the germline V gene, CDR1 is SGHAT and CDR2 is FQNNGV. The CDR3 reads CASSQLDYSHEQYF. As DNA, the CDR3 is TGTGCCAGCAGCCAGCTAGACTATTCCCACGAGCAGTACTTC.

The V call is TRBV5-6, the J call TRBJ2-5, with 14 bases matching TRBD2. Germline CDR1 SGHDT, CDR2 YYEEEE. J lost 12 bases, V lost 5 bases, and 9 bases had no gene match. The CDR3 totals 14 residues. CDR3 loop: CASSRGLAGELEYF. In nucleotides, the CDR3 is TGTGCCAGCAGTCGGGGACTAGCGGGAGAGCTTGAGTACTTC.

The chain uses TRBV9 and TRBJ2-7; 7 bases align to TRBD2. The CDR3 has 13 residues. CDR1 is SGDLS and CDR2 is YYNGEE in the germline V gene. V was clipped by 3 bases and J by 3 bases; unmatched bases: 3. CDR3 sequence: CASSGASGYEQYF. CDR3 nucleotide sequence: TGTGCCAGCAGCGGAGCTAGCGGCTACGAGCAGTACTTC.

This clonotype was seen a handful of times. This chain uses TRBV29-1 with TRBJ2-3; no definite D call. Germline assignment: CDR1 SQVTM and CDR2 ANQGSEA. The CDR3 is made up of 15 amino acids. Trimming removed 3 bases from V and 1 base from J, with 14 bases in between. CDR3 sequence reads: CSVEGFDGRTDTQYF. The CDR3 coding sequence is TGCAGCGTTGAGGGCTTCGACGGGCGCACAGATACGCAGTATTTT.

This clonotype was seen repeatedly, ten times or more. This sequence joins TRBV3-1 and TRBJ1-4, with 7 bases lining up with TRBD1. CDR3 length equals 15 residues. The ends lost 3 bases at V and 3 bases at J; junction bases unmatched: 4. Germline V lookup: CDR1 LGHDT, CDR2 YNNKEL (reference sequence). The chain's CDR3 is CASSHTGDANEKLFF. In DNA, the CDR3 is TGTGCCAGCAGCCATACAGGGGATGCTAATGAAAAACTGTTTTTT.

This clonotype has a count of ten or more. This sequence joins TRBV28 and TRBJ2-7, with TRBD2 matching over 10 bases. After removal of 2 bases from V and 2 bases from J, the junction contained 3 bases not matched to a gene. The CDR3 has 15 residues. Germline CDR1 is MDHEN and CDR2 is SYDVKM. The CDR3 here is CASSLGSGRAYEQYF. As DNA, the CDR3 is TGTGCCAGCAGTTTAGGAAGCGGGAGGGCCTACGAGCAGTACTTC.

The V call is TRBV20-1, the J call TRBJ2-1; 7 positions match TRBD1. The CDR3 is 14 amino acids. The germline gives CDR1 DFQATT, CDR2 SNEGSKA (reference sequence). Losses at the gene ends were 5 bases for V and 5 bases for J; bases not matched to a gene: 9. This CDR3 reads CSAGRQGGHNEQFF. The CDR3 region has the DNA TGCAGTGCTGGGAGACAGGGCGGACACAATGAGCAGTTCTTC.

This clonotype turned up a few times. CDR3 coding DNA: TGTGCCACCAGTGACCGGGGACTTACGCAGCCCCAGCATTTT. Its translation is CATSDRGLTQPQHF. The chain combines TRBV24-1 with TRBJ1-5, with a tentative D call TRBD1 (5 bases). V lost 4 bases and J 7 bases, leaving 13 bases between the germline ends. Germline V lookup: CDR1 KGHDR, CDR2 SFDVKD. The CDR3 covers 14 residues.

This clonotype was counted only a few times. V and J are TRBV7-8 and TRBJ2-3; D is possibly TRBD1 or TRBD2 (5 bases each). V lost 0 bases, J lost 0 bases, and 13 bases lay in between. Per germline, CDR1 SGHVS and CDR2 FQNEAQ. The CDR3 has 17 amino acids. The CDR3 is CASSLAMGEFSTDTQYF. The CDR3 nucleotides read TGTGCCAGCAGCTTAGCGATGGGGGAGTTTAGCACAGATACGCAGTATTTT.

With respect to this clonotype: An end of the junction does not agree with germline; a read error may underlie this. The gene calls are TRBV11-1 and TRBJ1-1; no firm D call. The CDR3 extends over 16 amino acids. CDR1 SGHAT and CDR2 FQDESV come from the germline V gene (reference sequence). DNA of the CDR3: TGTGCCAGCAGTTTAGGGCAGGCGTATTCGGACACTGAAGCTTTCTTT. Protein: CASSLGQAYSDTEAFF.

This clonotype was detected many times. CDR3 region: CASSPGTDRGYEQYF. The CDR3 DNA sequence: TGCGCCAGCAGCCCGGGGACGGACAGGGGCTACGAGCAGTACTTC. V is TRBV5-1 and J is TRBJ2-7, with 9 bases lining up with TRBD1. V lost 4 bases and J lost 3; bases outside the gene matches: 8. In germline, CDR1 is SGHRS, CDR2 YFSETQ. There are 15 residues in the CDR3.

This clonotype occurred a few times. This chain connects TRBV6-2 or TRBV6-3 to TRBJ2-1; D is possibly TRBD2 (5 bases). The CDR3 has 16 residues. V was shortened by 5 bases and J by 1 base, with 15 bases between the two germline ends. Germline V lookup: CDR1 MNHEY, CDR2 SVGEGT. CDR3 protein: CASSDGLPRSYNEQFF. The CDR3 nucleotides read TGTGCCAGCAGTGACGGACTGCCGAGGTCCTACAATGAGCAGTTCTTC.

The chain carries TRBV20-1 and TRBJ1-1, with D perhaps matching TRBD1 (6 bases). CDR3 length: 14 residues. Germline CDR1 is DFQATT and CDR2 is SNEGSKA (reference sequence). Trimming left V 6 bases short and J 2 bases short, with 16 bases between. CDR3 nucleotides: TGCAGTGCCAGGGTAACGGGGGCAAACACTGAAGCTTTCTTT. Amino acids: CSARVTGANTEAFF.

This clonotype was seen a few times. The CDR3 loop reads CASSERTLVGKSYEQYF. The CDR3 DNA reads as TGCGCCAGCAGTGAGAGGACACTGGTTGGGAAATCCTACGAGCAGTACTTC. The chain joins TRBV10-2 to TRBJ2-7, with a weak D call TRBD1 (5 bases). The CDR3 has 17 amino acids. Germline CDR1 WSHSY, CDR2 SAAADI. V was cut by 2 bases and J by 1 base, with 18 bases left in between.

Only a few counts were recorded for this clonotype. The rearrangement uses TRBV29-1 and TRBJ2-7, with TRBD1 identical over 8 bases. Losses at the gene ends were 6 bases for V and 5 bases for J; bases not matched to a gene: 12. This CDR3 has 14 residues. The V gene's germline CDR1 is SQVTM and CDR2 ANQGSEA. The CDR3 loop is CSVLTGTGPNEQYF. In DNA form, the CDR3 reads TGCAGCGTCCTCACCGGGACAGGACCTAACGAGCAGTACTTC.

The V and J genes are TRBV24-1 and TRBJ2-1; 7 bases line up with TRBD1. Trimming cost V 5 bases and J 0 bases; bases outside gene matches: 12. The CDR3 loop spans 18 amino acids. Looked up from germline, CDR1 is KGHDR and CDR2 is SFDVKD. CDR3 sequence reads: CATSVRRGQAPSYNEQFF. Here the CDR3 DNA reads TGTGCCACCAGTGTCCGCCGAGGACAGGCGCCCTCCTACAATGAGCAGTTCTTC.

The V and J genes are TRBV6-5 and TRBJ1-4; the D gene is possibly TRBD1 (5 bases). In germline, CDR1 is MNHEY, CDR2 SVGAGI. The V and J ends lost 1 base and 7 bases respectively, with 7 bases between them. The CDR3 loop spans 13 amino acids. The CDR3 spells CASSYWGSEKLFF. In DNA, the CDR3 is TGTGCCAGCAGTTACTGGGGGAGTGAAAAACTGTTTTTT.

This clonotype was seen more than once but under ten times. V gene TRBV5-1 combines with J gene TRBJ2-3; D is unresolved. Trimming stripped 0 bases from V and 4 bases from J, with 6 bases between. The CDR3 sequence is 13 residues long. CDR1 is SGHRS and CDR2 is YFSETQ in the germline V gene. CDR3 coding DNA: TGCGCCAGCAGCTTGGTTCCAGCAGATACGCAGTATTTT. Its translation: CASSLVPADTQYF.

The gene calls are TRBV7-8 and TRBJ2-1, with 9 positions matching TRBD2. There are 17 residues in the CDR3. The V and J ends lost 5 bases and 1 base, in that order; junction bases with no gene match: 9. CDR1 is SGHVS and CDR2 is FQNEAQ in the germline V gene. The CDR3 here is CASSQERTSASYNEQFF. Written as DNA, the CDR3 is TGTGCCAGCAGCCAAGAGCGGACTAGCGCGTCCTACAATGAGCAGTTCTTC.

This chain links TRBV20-1 with TRBJ2-5; D is undetermined. CDR1 is DFQATT and CDR2 is SNEGSKA in the germline V gene (reference sequence). This CDR3 comprises 11 residues. V lost 4 bases and J 5 bases, leaving 8 bases between the germline ends. The CDR3 region is CSAKVEETQYF. CDR3 sequence (DNA): TGCAGTGCTAAGGTGGAGGAGACCCAGTACTTC.

This clonotype has a count of ten or more. V is TRBV7-2 and J is TRBJ2-1; tentatively, D is TRBD1 or TRBD2 (5 bases each). Germline CDR1 and CDR2: SGHTA and FQGNSA. This CDR3 comprises 14 residues. V lost 5 bases, J lost 6 bases, and 14 bases lay in between. The CDR3 here is CASSPGTTTNEQFF. In DNA, the CDR3 is TGTGCCAGCAGCCCAGGGACGACCACCAATGAGCAGTTCTTC.

The chain carries TRBV5-1 and TRBJ2-1, with 9 bases fitting TRBD1. The germline CDR1 and CDR2 sequences are SGHRS and YFSETQ. The V and J ends lost 0 bases and 6 bases, in that order; junction bases with no gene match: 10. The CDR3 is made up of 17 amino acids. The CDR3 here is CASSLAPPPTGGNEQFF. The DNA for the CDR3 is TGCGCCAGCAGCTTGGCACCTCCGCCGACAGGGGGCAATGAGCAGTTCTTC.

This clonotype was observed a handful of times. The chain joins TRBV6-5 to TRBJ1-2; D is possibly TRBD1 (6 bases). The V gene lost 2 bases and the J gene lost 6 bases, with 16 bases spanning the gap. Germline V gene sequence: CDR1 MNHEY, CDR2 SVGAGI. This CDR3 is 15 amino acids long. The CDR3 nucleotides are TGTGCCAGCAGTTACGCACCTGGGGGGCAGGATGGCTACACCTTC. This gives the protein CASSYAPGGQDGYTF.

V and J are TRBV5-5 and TRBJ2-3; TRBD2 agrees at 9 bases. The germline V gene encodes CDR1 SGHKS and CDR2 YYEKEE (reference sequence). Trimming took 3 bases from V and 3 from J; bases not matched to a gene: 11. CDR3 length: 17 residues. This CDR3 is CASSSVSGTSLTDTQYF. The CDR3 nucleotides read TGTGCCAGCAGCTCCGTCTCAGGGACTAGCCTAACAGATACGCAGTATTTT.

This clonotype occurred many times. The V call is TRBV11-2, the J call TRBJ2-5; TRBD2 agrees at 9 bases. With 5 bases clipped from V and 2 bases from J, the junction kept 9 bases outside the gene matches. Germline V gene sequence: CDR1 SGHAT, CDR2 FQNNGV. This CDR3 has 16 residues. The DNA for the CDR3 is TGTGCCAGCAGCCCCAATGGACTAGCGAGGCAAGAGACCCAGTACTTC. It translates to CASSPNGLARQETQYF.

This clonotype was found a few times. The rearrangement uses TRBV30 and TRBJ2-2; D is perhaps TRBD2 (6 bases). The length of the CDR3 is 13 residues. The V gene lost 5 bases and the J gene lost 7 bases, with 14 bases spanning the gap. The germline CDR1 and CDR2 sequences are GTSNPN and SVGIG (reference sequence). In DNA form, the CDR3 reads TGTGCCTGGGGGGCTAGCGTACACGGGGAGCTGTTTTTT. It is translated as CAWGASVHGELFF.

This clonotype is medium-sized within its sample. The chain carries TRBV11-3 and TRBJ2-7; 9 nucleotides match TRBD2. The CDR3 totals 17 residues. With V trimmed by 3 bases and J by 4 bases, 13 bases remained unmatched. In germline, CDR1 is SGHNT, CDR2 YENEEA. The CDR3: CASSFTAGSGSVYEQYF. As DNA, the CDR3 is TGTGCCAGCAGCTTCACCGCTGGTAGCGGGAGTGTTTACGAGCAGTACTTC.